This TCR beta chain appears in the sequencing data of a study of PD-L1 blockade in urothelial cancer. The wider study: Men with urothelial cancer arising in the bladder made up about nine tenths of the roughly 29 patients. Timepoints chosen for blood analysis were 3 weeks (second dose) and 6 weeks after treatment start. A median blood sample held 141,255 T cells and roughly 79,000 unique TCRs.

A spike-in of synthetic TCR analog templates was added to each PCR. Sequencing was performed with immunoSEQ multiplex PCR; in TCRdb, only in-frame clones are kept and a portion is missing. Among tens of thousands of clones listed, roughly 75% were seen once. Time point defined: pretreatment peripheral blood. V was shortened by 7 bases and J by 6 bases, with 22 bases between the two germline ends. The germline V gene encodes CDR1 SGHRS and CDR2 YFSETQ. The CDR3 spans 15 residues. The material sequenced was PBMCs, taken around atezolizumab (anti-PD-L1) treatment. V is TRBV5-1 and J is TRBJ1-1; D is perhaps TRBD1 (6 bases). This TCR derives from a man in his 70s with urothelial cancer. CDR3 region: CASLPDPGGLAEAFF. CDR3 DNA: TGCGCCAGCCTTCCCGATCCGGGGGGCTTAGCTGAAGCTTTCTTT. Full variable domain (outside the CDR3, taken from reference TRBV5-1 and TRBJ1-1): KAGVTQTPRYLIKTRGQQVTLSCSPISGHRSVSWYQQTPGQGLQFLFEYFSETQRNKGNFPGRFSGRQFSNSRSEMNVSTLELGDSALYLCASLPDPGGLAEAFFGQGTRLTVV.